This T cell receptor (beta chain) was recovered during a study of blood T cell repertoires in COVID-19. Study in general: Some COVID-19 samples were acute and others convalescent; all came from the United States, Italy and Spain. PBMCs, B-cell-depleted T cells, or T cells were the source of the cDNA or gDNA that made up the material.

The authors' processing: Estimates of nucleated cell counts were drawn from the amplification of reference gene primers. Repertoires were generated with immunoSEQ multiplex PCR, while TCRdb's copy carries only in-frame clones and drops some. The V and J calls and clone size come from that table; D and trimming were worked out from the DNA. The sample yields tens of thousands of clones, 80% to 90% seen once. Germline CDR1 and CDR2: SNHLY and FYNNEI. V lost 1 base, J lost 6 bases, and 8 bases stayed unmatched. The CDR3 runs 15 residues. Sequencing was carried out using peripheral blood. This clonotype was sampled from a man between 60 and 75 years old with acute or convalescent COVID-19. The genes are TRBV2 and TRBJ1-2; TRBD1 matches 7 bases. The CDR3 DNA is TGTGCCAGCAGTGAAGACAGGGGATTGTATCATGGCTACACCTTC. It codes for CASSEDRGLYHGYTF.